This is a list of T cell receptor beta chains from one sample in a study of response to subunit inactivated influenza vaccine. One entry per CDR3 protein, called by TCRdb with MiXCR from the RT-PCR reads. Of approximately 680,000 distinct CDR3 sequences in the sample, approximately 15% are singletons; the top ten hold around 10%. Source: PBMCs from blood, taken about 11 days after vaccination. The receptors were sampled from a man between 45 and 60 years old who received an inactivated influenza vaccine. CDR3s include the opening cysteine and the closing phenylalanine or tryptophan. Fields, in order: V gene, D gene, J gene, clone size, CDR3 DNA, CDR3 protein. D genes are given only for firm matches. Clone size is given for some rows only: seen once, a few or many times, or a class if the clone is expanded.

TRBV20-1	TRBD1	TRBJ2-1	few	TGCAGTGCTTCTTACAGGGGGAGGAATGAGCAGTTCTTC	CSASYRGRNEQFF
TRBV10-3	.	TRBJ2-4	.	TGTGCCATCAGTGAGCCCGGGGTCTTAAACATTCAGTACTTC	CAISEPGVLNIQYF
TRBV10-3	.	TRBJ1-1	.	TGTGCCATCAGTGCCCGTATGAACACTGAAGCTTTCTTT	CAISARMNTEAFF
TRBV4-2	.	TRBJ2-1	few	TGTGCCAGCAGCCATCCGACAGGCTCCTACAATGAGCAGTTCTTC	CASSHPTGSYNEQFF
TRBV6-1	.	TRBJ1-5	few	TGTGCCAGCACCCCATCCCAGAATAGCAATCAGCCCCAGCATTTT	CASTPSQNSNQPQHF
TRBV7-9	.	TRBJ2-2	few	TGTGCCAGCAGCCAGTGGACATCGAACACCGGGGAGCTGTTTTTT	CASSQWTSNTGELFF
TRBV9	TRBD1	TRBJ2-2	few	TGTGCCAGCAGCGGGGGGACAGCGAACACCGGGGAGCTGTTTTTT	CASSGGTANTGELFF
TRBV6-2/TRBV6-3	TRBD2	TRBJ2-1	.	TGTGCCAGCAGTTACTCGACTAGCGGGAGGGCCTTAAGGACGAATGAGCAGTTCTTC	CASSYSTSGRALRTNEQFF
TRBV9	TRBD1	TRBJ2-7	few	TGTGCCAGCAGCACAAGTCTCGATCGAGGACAGGGGGGATCCTACGAGCAGTACTTC	CASSTSLDRGQGGSYEQYF
TRBV28	TRBD2	TRBJ2-7	.	TGTGCCAGCAGACTGAGTAGCGGGAGTACATACGAGCAGTACTTC	CASRLSSGSTYEQYF
TRBV27	.	TRBJ2-7	many	TGTGCCAGCAGTTTAATCGGCGGGAACTACGAGCAGTACTTC	CASSLIGGNYEQYF
TRBV12-3/TRBV12-4	.	TRBJ2-5	.	TGTGCCAGCAGTTTACGTTTGACTGTCCAAGAGACCCAGTACTTC	CASSLRLTVQETQYF
TRBV12-3/TRBV12-4	.	TRBJ1-6	.	TGTGCCAGCAGTTTTAGAGGTTCACCCCTCCACTTT	CASSFRGSPLHF
TRBV5-1	TRBD2	TRBJ2-3	.	TGCGCCAGCAGCTTGGGCTTGGTAGCGGGAGGGCCTACAGATACGCAGTATTTT	CASSLGLVAGGPTDTQYF
TRBV28	TRBD1	TRBJ1-5	few	TGTGCCAGCGGGACAGGGGATCAGACCCAGCATTTT	CASGTGDQTQHF
TRBV7-9	TRBD1	TRBJ2-5	few	TGTGCCAGCAGCTTAGCATCAGGGACAGGCATAGAGACCCAGTACTTC	CASSLASGTGIETQYF
TRBV7-9	.	TRBJ2-7	.	TGTGCCAGCAGCTTAGGACGTTTACTGGAGCAGTACTTC	CASSLGRLLEQYF
TRBV18	TRBD1	TRBJ2-5	few	TGTGCCAGCTCACCCTTGTTTACGGACAGGGGAGAGACCCAGTACTTC	CASSPLFTDRGETQYF
TRBV3-1	TRBD1	TRBJ1-2	few	TGTGCCAGCAGCCAAGATCATCTATTTGGACAGGGTAACTATGGCTACACCTTC	CASSQDHLFGQGNYGYTF
TRBV21-1	.	TRBJ2-3	few	TGTGCCAGCAGCAAAGCTGGTAGAGGGGGTACGCAGTATTTT	CASSKAGRGGTQYF
TRBV6-2/TRBV6-3	TRBD2	TRBJ2-1	few	TGTGCCAGCAGTTATTGGACTAGCGGGAGTTCTCCCTACAATGAGCAGTTCTTC	CASSYWTSGSSPYNEQFF
TRBV12-3/TRBV12-4	.	TRBJ1-1	few	TGTGCCAGCAGTTTGTCAGACATGAACACTGAAGCTTTCTTT	CASSLSDMNTEAFF
TRBV5-1	.	TRBJ2-3	.	TGCGCCAGCAGCTTCGTAGGGACTCCGAGCCCAGATACGCAGTATTTT	CASSFVGTPSPDTQYF
TRBV11-2	.	TRBJ2-2	.	TGTGCCAGCAGCATGCCGCAGGGGTCCCTAATGAACACCGGGGAGCTGTTTTTT	CASSMPQGSLMNTGELFF
TRBV6-5	.	TRBJ1-5	few	TGTGCCAGCAGTTATCGCAGGAGCAATCAGCCCCAGCATTTT	CASSYRRSNQPQHF
TRBV3-1	.	TRBJ2-2	few	TGTGCCAGCAGCCCACTTAGGGTCCGCACCGGGGAGCTGTTTTTT	CASSPLRVRTGELFF
TRBV28	TRBD1	TRBJ2-1	.	TGTGCCACCGGGACAGGGGCTTTCTACAATGAGCAGTTCTTC	CATGTGAFYNEQFF
TRBV7-2	.	TRBJ2-7	few	TGTGCCAGCAGCTTATTGGGGGCCCCCGAGCAGTACTTC	CASSLLGAPEQYF
TRBV6-2/TRBV6-3	TRBD2	TRBJ2-1	.	TGTGCCAGCAGTGGGGGACTAGCGGCTCCTAACAATGAGCAGTTCTTC	CASSGGLAAPNNEQFF
TRBV7-8	TRBD1	TRBJ2-7	.	TGTGCCAGCACCACTACAGGACAGGGGGCGGCCTACGAGCAGTACTTC	CASTTTGQGAAYEQYF
TRBV29-1	.	TRBJ2-1	few	TGCAGCGCAGACAATGAGCAGTTCTTC	CSADNEQFF
TRBV20-1	.	TRBJ2-1	.	TGCAGTGCTAGATGGGCTAGCAATGAGCAGTTCTTC	CSARWASNEQFF
TRBV18	.	TRBJ2-6	.	TGTGCCAGCTCACCATCAATTCTCTCTGGGGCCAACGTCCTGACTTTC	CASSPSILSGANVLTF
TRBV2	TRBD2	TRBJ2-7	.	TGTGCCAGCAGTGTAGCGGGGGGTTCCGAGCAGTACTTC	CASSVAGGSEQYF
TRBV7-9	.	TRBJ2-5	.	TGTGCCAGCAGTGGAGGACAGTCGGAGACCCAGTACTTC	CASSGGQSETQYF
TRBV6-2/TRBV6-3	.	TRBJ2-1	few	TGTGCCAGCAGTTACTCCTCCCGGCAGGCCCAGTTCTTC	CASSYSSRQAQFF
TRBV6-2/TRBV6-3	.	TRBJ2-1	few	TGTGCCAGCAGTTTTGATCGGGACACAATATACAATGAGCAGTTCTTC	CASSFDRDTIYNEQFF
TRBV6-5	TRBD1	TRBJ1-2	.	TGTGCCAGCAGTTACTCGAGAGGGACAGGGGGCCTTAACTATGGCTACACCTTC	CASSYSRGTGGLNYGYTF
TRBV29-1	.	TRBJ2-3	.	TGCAGCGGAGCCGGTTTTTCCAAATCAGATACGCAGTATTTT	CSGAGFSKSDTQYF
TRBV5-6	TRBD2	TRBJ2-2	.	TGTGCCAGCAGCTTGGTTGGACTAGCGGGTTTCAAAAACACCGGGGAGCTGTTTTTT	CASSLVGLAGFKNTGELFF
TRBV11-2	TRBD1	TRBJ2-7	.	TGTGCCAGCAGCTACGGACAGGGGTTGTCTTGGGAGCAGTACTTC	CASSYGQGLSWEQYF
TRBV9	.	TRBJ1-1	.	TGTGCCAGCAGCGTAGACGGGGGGGCGAGGGCTGAAGCTTTCTTT	CASSVDGGARAEAFF